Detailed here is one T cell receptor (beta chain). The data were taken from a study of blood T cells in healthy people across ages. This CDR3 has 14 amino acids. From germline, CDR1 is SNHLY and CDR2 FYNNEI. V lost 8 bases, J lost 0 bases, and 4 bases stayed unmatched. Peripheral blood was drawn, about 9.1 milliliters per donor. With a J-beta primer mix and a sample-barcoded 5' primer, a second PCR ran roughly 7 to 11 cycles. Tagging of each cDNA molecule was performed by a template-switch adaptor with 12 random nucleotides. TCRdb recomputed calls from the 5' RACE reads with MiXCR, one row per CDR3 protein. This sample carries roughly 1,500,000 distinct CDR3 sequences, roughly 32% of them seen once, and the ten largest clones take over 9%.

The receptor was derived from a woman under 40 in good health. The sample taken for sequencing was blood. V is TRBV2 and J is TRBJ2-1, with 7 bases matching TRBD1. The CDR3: CASGQGDSYNEQFF. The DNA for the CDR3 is TGTGCCAGCGGCCAGGGGGACTCCTACAATGAGCAGTTCTTC.